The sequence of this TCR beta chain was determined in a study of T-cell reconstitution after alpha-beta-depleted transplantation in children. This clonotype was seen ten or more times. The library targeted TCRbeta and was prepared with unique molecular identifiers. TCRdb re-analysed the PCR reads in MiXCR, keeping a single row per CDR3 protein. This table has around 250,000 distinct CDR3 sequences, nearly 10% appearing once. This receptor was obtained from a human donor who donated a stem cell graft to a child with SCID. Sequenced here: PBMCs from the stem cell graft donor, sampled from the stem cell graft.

CDR3 coding DNA: TGTGCCAGCGGAACAGGGGCTAGGACCGGGGAGCTGTTTTTT. It yields the protein CASGTGARTGELFF. This sequence joins TRBV7-6 and TRBJ2-2; 7 bases map to TRBD1. Trimming removed 8 bases from V and 5 bases from J; junction bases left unmatched: 8. Germline V gene sequence: CDR1 SGHVS, CDR2 FNYEAQ. The CDR3 runs 14 residues.